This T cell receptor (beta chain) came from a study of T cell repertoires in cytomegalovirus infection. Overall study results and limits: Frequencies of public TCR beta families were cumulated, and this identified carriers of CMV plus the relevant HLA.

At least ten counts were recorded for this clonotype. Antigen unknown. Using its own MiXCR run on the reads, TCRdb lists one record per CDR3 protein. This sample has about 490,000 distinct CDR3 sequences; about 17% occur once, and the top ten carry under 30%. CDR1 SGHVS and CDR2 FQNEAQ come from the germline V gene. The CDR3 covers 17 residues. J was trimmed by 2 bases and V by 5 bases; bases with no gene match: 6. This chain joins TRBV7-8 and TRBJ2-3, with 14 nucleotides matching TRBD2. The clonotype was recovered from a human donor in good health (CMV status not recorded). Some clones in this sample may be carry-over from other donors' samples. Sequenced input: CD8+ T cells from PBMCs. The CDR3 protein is CASSVGLAGGSTDTQYF. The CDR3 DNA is TGTGCCAGCAGCGTCGGACTAGCGGGGGGTTCCACAGATACGCAGTATTTT. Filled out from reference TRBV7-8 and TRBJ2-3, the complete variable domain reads GAGVSQSPRYKVAKRGQDVALRCDPISGHVSLFWYQQALGQGPEFLTYFQNEAQLDKSGLPSDRFFAERPEGSVSTLKIQRTQQEDSAVYLCASSVGLAGGSTDTQYFGPGTRLTVL.